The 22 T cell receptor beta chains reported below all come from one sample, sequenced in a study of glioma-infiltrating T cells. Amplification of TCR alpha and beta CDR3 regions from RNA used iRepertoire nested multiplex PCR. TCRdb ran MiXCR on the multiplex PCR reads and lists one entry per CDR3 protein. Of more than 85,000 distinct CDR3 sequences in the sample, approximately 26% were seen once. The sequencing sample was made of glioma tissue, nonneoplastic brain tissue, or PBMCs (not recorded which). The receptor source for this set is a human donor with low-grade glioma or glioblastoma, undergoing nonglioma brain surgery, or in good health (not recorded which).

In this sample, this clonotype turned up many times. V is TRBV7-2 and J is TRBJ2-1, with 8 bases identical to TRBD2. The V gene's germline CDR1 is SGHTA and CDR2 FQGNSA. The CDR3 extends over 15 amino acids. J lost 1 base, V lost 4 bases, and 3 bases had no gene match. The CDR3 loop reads CASSSSGGSYNEQFF. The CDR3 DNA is TGTGCCAGCAGCTCCAGCGGGGGATCCTACAATGAGCAGTTCTTC. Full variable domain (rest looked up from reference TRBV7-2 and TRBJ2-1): GAGVSQSPSNKVTEKGKDVELRCDPISGHTALYWYRQSLGQGLEFLIYFQGNSAPDKSGLPSDRFSAERTGGSVSTLTIQRTQQEDSAVYLCASSSSGGSYNEQFFGPGTRLTVL.

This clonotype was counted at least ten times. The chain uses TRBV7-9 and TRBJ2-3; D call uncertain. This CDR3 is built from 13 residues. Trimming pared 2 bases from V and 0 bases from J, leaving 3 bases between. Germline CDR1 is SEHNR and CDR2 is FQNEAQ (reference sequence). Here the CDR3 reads CASSLQSTDTQYF. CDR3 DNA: TGTGCCAGCAGCTTACAGAGCACAGATACGCAGTATTTT. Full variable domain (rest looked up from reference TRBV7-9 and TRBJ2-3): DTGVSQNPRHKITKRGQNVTFRCDPISEHNRLYWYRQTLGQGPEFLTYFQNEAQLEKSRLLSDRFSAERPKGSFSTLEIQRTEQGDSAMYLCASSLQSTDTQYFGPGTRLTVL.

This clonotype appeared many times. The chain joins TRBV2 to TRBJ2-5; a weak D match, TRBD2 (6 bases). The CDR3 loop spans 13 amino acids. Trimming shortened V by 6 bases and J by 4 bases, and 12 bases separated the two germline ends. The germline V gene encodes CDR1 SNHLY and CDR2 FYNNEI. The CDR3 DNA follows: TGTGCCAGCAGCTGGGGGGATACAGAGACCCAGTACTTC. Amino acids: CASSWGDTETQYF.

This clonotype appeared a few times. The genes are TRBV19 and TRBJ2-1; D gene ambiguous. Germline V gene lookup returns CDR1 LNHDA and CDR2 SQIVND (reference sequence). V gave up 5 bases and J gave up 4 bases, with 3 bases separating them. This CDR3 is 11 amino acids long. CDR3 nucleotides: TGTGCCAGTAGTGCGTACAATGAGCAGTTCTTC. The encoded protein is CASSAYNEQFF.

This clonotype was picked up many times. CDR3 sequence reads: CASSQEEGGNEQFF. The CDR3, as DNA: TGCGCCAGCAGCCAAGAGGAGGGTGGGAATGAGCAGTTCTTC. This chain uses TRBV4-3 with TRBJ2-1; possible D gene TRBD2, 6 bases. The germline CDR1 and CDR2 sequences are LGHNA and YSLEER. V lost 0 bases and J 7 bases, leaving 10 bases between the germline ends. CDR3 length: 14 residues.

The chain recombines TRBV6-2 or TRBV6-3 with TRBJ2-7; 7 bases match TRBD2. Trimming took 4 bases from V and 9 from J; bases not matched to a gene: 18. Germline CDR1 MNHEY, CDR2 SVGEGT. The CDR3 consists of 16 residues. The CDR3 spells CASSSLRLADRYRQYF. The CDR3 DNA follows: TGTGCCAGCAGTTCCCTCAGACTAGCAGACCGATACAGGCAGTACTTC.

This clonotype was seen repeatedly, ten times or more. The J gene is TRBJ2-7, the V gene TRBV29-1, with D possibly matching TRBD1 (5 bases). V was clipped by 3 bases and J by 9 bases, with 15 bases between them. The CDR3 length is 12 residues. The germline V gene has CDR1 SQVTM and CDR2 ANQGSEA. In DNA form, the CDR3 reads TGCAGCGTTGAGAGGCCACCTACAGGGCAGTACTTC. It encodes CSVERPPTGQYF.

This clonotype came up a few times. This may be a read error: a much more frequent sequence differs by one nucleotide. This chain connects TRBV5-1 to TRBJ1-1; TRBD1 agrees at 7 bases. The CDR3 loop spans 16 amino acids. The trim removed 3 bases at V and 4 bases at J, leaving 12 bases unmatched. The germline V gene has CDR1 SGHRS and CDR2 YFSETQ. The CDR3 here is CASSYETGRSGTEAFF. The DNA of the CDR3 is TGCGCCAGCAGCTATGAGACAGGGCGGAGTGGCACTGAAGCTTTCTTT. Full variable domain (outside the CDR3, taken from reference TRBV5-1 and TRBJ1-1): KAGVTQTPRYLIKTRGQQVTLSCSPISGHRSVSWYQQTPGQGLQFLFEYFSETQRNKGNFPGRFSGRQFSNSRSEMNVSTLELGDSALYLCASSYETGRSGTEAFFGQGTRLTVV.

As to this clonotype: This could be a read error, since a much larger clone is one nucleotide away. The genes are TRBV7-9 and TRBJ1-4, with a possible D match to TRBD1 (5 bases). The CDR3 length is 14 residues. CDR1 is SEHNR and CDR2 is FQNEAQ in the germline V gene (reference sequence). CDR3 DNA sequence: TGTGCCAGCAGCGCAGGGTTAACTGATGAAAAACTGTTTTTT. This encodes CASSAGLTDEKLFF.

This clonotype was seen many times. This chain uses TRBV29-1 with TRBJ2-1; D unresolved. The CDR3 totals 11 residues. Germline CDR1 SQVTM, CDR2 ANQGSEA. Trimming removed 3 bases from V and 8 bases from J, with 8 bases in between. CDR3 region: CSVDATDEQFF. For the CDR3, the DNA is TGCAGCGTTGACGCGACTGATGAGCAGTTCTTC.

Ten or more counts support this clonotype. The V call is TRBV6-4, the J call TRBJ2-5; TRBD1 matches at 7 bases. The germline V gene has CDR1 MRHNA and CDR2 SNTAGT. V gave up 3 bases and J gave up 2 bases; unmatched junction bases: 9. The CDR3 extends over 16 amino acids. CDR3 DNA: TGTGCCAGCAGTGAAGCACCAACAGGGGCTCAAGAGACCCAGTACTTC. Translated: CASSEAPTGAQETQYF.

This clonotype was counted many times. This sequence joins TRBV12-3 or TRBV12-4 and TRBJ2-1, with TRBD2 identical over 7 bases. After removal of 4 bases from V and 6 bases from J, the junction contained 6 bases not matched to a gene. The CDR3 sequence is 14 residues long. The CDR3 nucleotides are TGTGCCAGCAGTTACCCAGGGAGGGTCAATGAGCAGTTCTTC. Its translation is CASSYPGRVNEQFF.

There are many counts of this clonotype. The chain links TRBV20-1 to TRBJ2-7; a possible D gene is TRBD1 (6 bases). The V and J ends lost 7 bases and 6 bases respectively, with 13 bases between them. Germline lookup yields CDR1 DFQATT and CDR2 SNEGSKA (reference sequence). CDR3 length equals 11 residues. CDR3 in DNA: TGCAGTGGTATAGACAGGACCGAGCAGTACTTC. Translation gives CSGIDRTEQYF.

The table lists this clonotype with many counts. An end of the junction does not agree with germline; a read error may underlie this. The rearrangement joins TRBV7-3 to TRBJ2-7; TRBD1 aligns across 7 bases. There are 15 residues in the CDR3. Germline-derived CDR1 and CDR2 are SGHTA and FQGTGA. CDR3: CANSLSVTGKDEQYF. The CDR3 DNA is TGTGCCAACAGCTTAAGTGTGACAGGGAAGGACGAGCAGTACTTC.

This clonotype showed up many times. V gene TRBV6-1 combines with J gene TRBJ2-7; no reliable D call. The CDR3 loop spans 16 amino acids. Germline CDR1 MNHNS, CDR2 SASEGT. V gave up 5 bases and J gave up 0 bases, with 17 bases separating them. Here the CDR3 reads CASSYLGSYYSYEQYF. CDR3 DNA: TGTGCCAGCAGTTATTTAGGTTCTTATTACTCCTACGAGCAGTACTTC.

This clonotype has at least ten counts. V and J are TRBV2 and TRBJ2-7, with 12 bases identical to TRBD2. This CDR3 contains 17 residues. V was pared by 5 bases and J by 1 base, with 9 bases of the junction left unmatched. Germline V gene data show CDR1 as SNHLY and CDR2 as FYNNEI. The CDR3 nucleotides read TGTGCCAGCAGTACCTTGACTAGCGGGGGAGGGTCCTACGAGCAGTACTTC. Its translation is CASSTLTSGGGSYEQYF.

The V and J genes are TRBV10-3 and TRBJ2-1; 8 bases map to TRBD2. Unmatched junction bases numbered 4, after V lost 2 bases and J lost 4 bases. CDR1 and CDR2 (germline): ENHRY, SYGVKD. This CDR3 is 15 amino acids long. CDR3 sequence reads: CAISEAVAGYNEQFF. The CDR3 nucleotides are TGTGCCATCAGTGAGGCGGTAGCGGGGTACAATGAGCAGTTCTTC.

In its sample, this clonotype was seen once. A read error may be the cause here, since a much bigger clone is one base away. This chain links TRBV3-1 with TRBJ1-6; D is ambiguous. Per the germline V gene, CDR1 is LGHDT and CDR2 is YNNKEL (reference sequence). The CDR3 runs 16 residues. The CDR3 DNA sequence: TGTGCCAGCAGCCTGGGATCTAGCTCCTATGATTCACCCCTCCACTTT. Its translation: CASSLGSSSYDSPLHF.

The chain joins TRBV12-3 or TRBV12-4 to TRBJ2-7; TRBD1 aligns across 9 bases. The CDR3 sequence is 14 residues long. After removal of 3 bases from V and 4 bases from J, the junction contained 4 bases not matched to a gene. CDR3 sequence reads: CASSLGDRVYEQYF. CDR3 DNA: TGTGCCAGCAGTTTGGGGGACAGGGTGTACGAGCAGTACTTC.

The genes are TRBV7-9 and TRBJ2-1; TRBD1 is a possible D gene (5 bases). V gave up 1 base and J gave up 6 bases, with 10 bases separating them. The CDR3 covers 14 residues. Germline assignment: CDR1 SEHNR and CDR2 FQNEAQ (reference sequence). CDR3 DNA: TGTGCCAGCAGCTTAGGGTCAGGGTTCAATGAGCAGTTCTTC. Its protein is CASSLGSGFNEQFF.

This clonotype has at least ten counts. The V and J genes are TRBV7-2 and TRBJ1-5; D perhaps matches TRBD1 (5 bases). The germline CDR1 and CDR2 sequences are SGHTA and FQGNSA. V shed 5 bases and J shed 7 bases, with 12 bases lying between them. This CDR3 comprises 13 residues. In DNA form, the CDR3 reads TGTGCCAGCAGCCCGGAAGGGGTCCAGCCCCAGCATTTT. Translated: CASSPEGVQPQHF.

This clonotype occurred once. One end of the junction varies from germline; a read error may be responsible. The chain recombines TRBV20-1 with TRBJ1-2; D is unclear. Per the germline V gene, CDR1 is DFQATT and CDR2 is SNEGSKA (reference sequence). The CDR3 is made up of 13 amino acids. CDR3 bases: TGCATTTCTAGAAAGGACCAGAACTATTGCTACACCTTC. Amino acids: CISRKDQNYCYTF.